One and the same sample provided the 8 T cell receptor beta chains below, sequenced in a study of shared clonotypes between healthy human individuals. Some clones are missing from TCRdb's copy, which holds only in-frame ones; the method was immunoSEQ multiplex PCR. Here the sample spans under 600,000 clones, 98% being singletons. Naivety among CD8 cells was defined by CD45RO negativity and positive CCR7 selection, thereby excluding terminally differentiated effector memory CD45RA+ cells. Sequencing was carried out using naive CD8+ T cells sorted from blood. All receptors derive from a man aged 30-40 years in good health.

About this clone: At the DNA level, this CDR3 is encoded by other sequences in the same sample as well. The genes are TRBV30 and TRBJ1-1; D gene unclear. The CDR3 length is 14 residues. Trimming took 0 bases from V and 0 from J, leaving 8 bases between them. Germline loops: CDR1 GTSNPN, CDR2 SVGIG (reference sequence). CDR3 in amino acids: CAWSVRGLNTEAFF. The CDR3 DNA reads as TGTGCCTGGAGTGTACGAGGGCTGAACACTGAAGCTTTCTTT.

The V and J genes are TRBV27 and TRBJ2-7, with 7 bases matching TRBD1. This CDR3 spans 14 amino acids. Trimming at V came to 7 bases and at J to 4 bases, leaving 10 bases not matched to a gene. Germline V lookup: CDR1 MNHEY, CDR2 SMNVEV (reference sequence). This CDR3 is CASMTGTAYYEQYF. As DNA, the CDR3 is TGTGCCAGCATGACCGGGACAGCATATTACGAGCAGTACTTC.

V is TRBV7-9 and J is TRBJ1-4, with a tentative D call TRBD1 (6 bases). The CDR3 extends over 17 amino acids. Per the germline V gene, CDR1 is SEHNR and CDR2 is FQNEAQ (reference sequence). V lost 1 base and J lost 7, with 19 bases in between. Here the CDR3 DNA reads TGTGCCAGCAGCTTAGTTACCGGGGGCGAAGTTCCTGAAAAACTGTTTTTT. Amino acids: CASSLVTGGEVPEKLFF.

The rearrangement joins TRBV4-3 to TRBJ2-1; perhaps TRBD2 as D (6 bases). The CDR3 runs to 15 residues. Trimming took 0 bases from V and 7 from J, leaving 13 bases between them. Looked up from germline, CDR1 is LGHNA and CDR2 is YSLEER. DNA for the CDR3: TGCGCCAGCAGCCAAGAGGTGACTAGTAGAAATGAGCAGTTCTTC. Protein sequence: CASSQEVTSRNEQFF.

This chain joins TRBV4-1 and TRBJ2-7, with 9 bases identical to TRBD2. Looked up from germline, CDR1 is MGHRA and CDR2 is YSYEKL. V lost 1 base, J lost 3 bases, and 4 bases stayed unmatched. The CDR3 runs 15 residues. The CDR3 protein is CASSQVAGDFYEQYF. The CDR3 nucleotides read TGCGCCAGCAGCCAAGTAGCGGGAGACTTCTACGAGCAGTACTTC.

The chain has TRBV7-9 and TRBJ2-1, with 9 nucleotides matching TRBD2. Germline trimming cut 5 bases from V and 1 base from J; bases unmatched to any gene: 6. Germline CDR1 SEHNR, CDR2 FQNEAQ (reference sequence). The CDR3 totals 16 residues. CDR3 in amino acids: CASSPGSGSSYNEQFF. The CDR3 nucleotides are TGTGCCAGCAGCCCCGGTAGCGGGAGTTCCTACAATGAGCAGTTCTTC.

The CDR3 sequence: CASSLGSSNEKLFF. DNA for the CDR3: TGTGCCAGCAGCTTGGGGTCGTCTAATGAAAAACTGTTTTTT. This chain links TRBV7-9 with TRBJ1-4; D not certain. In germline, CDR1 is SEHNR, CDR2 FQNEAQ (reference sequence). Trimming removed 3 bases from V and 3 bases from J, with 8 bases in between. This CDR3 comprises 14 residues.

The J gene is TRBJ2-3, the V gene TRBV7-9, with TRBD1 matching over 10 bases. The CDR3 consists of 18 residues. CDR1 SEHNR and CDR2 FQNEAQ come from the germline V gene (reference sequence). V shed 0 bases, J shed 5 bases, and the junction held 11 bases outside the gene matches. The DNA of the CDR3 is TGTGCCAGCAGCTTAGCGCTTGGGACAGGGGTCGATGTAGATACGCAGTATTTT. It encodes CASSLALGTGVDVDTQYF.